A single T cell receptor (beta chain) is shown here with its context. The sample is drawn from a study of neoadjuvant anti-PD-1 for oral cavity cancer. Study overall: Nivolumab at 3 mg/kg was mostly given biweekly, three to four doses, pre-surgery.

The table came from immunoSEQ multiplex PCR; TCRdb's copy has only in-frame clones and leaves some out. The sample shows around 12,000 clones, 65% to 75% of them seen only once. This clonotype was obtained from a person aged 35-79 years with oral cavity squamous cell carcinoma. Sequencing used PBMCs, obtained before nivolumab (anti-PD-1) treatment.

The CDR3 here is CASRWTAYEQYF. Written as DNA, the CDR3 is TGTGCCAGCAGATGGACAGCCTACGAGCAGTACTTC. V gene TRBV2 combines with J gene TRBJ2-7, with a possible D match to TRBD1 (6 bases). CDR3 length: 12 residues. The V and J ends lost 6 bases and 2 bases respectively, with 8 bases between them. Germline lookup yields CDR1 SNHLY and CDR2 FYNNEI.